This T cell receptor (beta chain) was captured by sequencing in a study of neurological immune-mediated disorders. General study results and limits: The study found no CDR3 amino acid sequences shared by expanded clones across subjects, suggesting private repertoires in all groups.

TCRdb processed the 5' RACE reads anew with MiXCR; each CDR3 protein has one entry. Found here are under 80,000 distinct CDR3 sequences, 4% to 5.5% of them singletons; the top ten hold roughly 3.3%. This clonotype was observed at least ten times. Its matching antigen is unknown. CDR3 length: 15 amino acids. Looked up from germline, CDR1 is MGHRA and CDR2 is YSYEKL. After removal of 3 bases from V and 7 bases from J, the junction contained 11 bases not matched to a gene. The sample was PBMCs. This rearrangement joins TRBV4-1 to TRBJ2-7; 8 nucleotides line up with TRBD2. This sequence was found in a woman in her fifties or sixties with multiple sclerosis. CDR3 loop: CASSQLGLGLGEQYF. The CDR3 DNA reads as TGCGCCAGCAGCCAGCTGGGACTAGGCCTGGGGGAGCAGTACTTC.